This entry lists 9 T cell receptor beta chains sequenced from one sample in a study of T-cell reconstitution after alpha-beta-depleted transplantation in children. The library targeted TCRbeta and was prepared with unique molecular identifiers. Using its own MiXCR run on the PCR reads, TCRdb lists one record per CDR3 protein. This sample yields about 210,000 distinct CDR3 sequences, of which over 15% are seen a single time; about two fifths belongs to the top ten. The specimen was PBMCs, mostly from graft donor cells, collected 360 days after TCRalphabeta/CD19-depleted stem cell transplant. Receptors were obtained from a male patient aged 2 to 10 who had a stem cell transplant for acute lymphoblastic leukemia, so the T cells may come from the graft donor.

This clonotype was counted a few times. Here the CDR3 reads CASSLYRVGGNSPLHF. The CDR3 DNA is TGCGCCAGCAGCTTGTACAGGGTCGGCGGTAATTCACCCCTCCACTTT. The rearrangement joins TRBV5-1 to TRBJ1-6; D is perhaps TRBD1 (6 bases). The CDR3 is 16 amino acids. The germline V gene has CDR1 SGHRS and CDR2 YFSETQ. V lost 1 base to trimming and J lost 6 bases, with 14 bases between them.

This clonotype was counted only a few times. The V call is TRBV10-1, the J call TRBJ2-2, with TRBD1 identical over 7 bases. CDR3 length: 15 amino acids. Germline V lookup: CDR1 WNHNN, CDR2 SYGVQD (reference sequence). After removal of 7 bases from V and 2 bases from J, the junction contained 7 bases not matched to a gene. As DNA, the CDR3 is TGCGCCAGCAACACCGGGACAGAAAACACCGGGGAGCTGTTTTTT. It is translated as CASNTGTENTGELFF.

The chain is built from TRBV20-1 and TRBJ2-5, with 8 positions matching TRBD2. This CDR3 contains 15 residues. Losses at the gene ends were 6 bases for V and 8 bases for J; bases not matched to a gene: 17. The germline CDR1 and CDR2 sequences are DFQATT and SNEGSKA (reference sequence). CDR3 region: CSAPPPTGGGLTQYF. Written as DNA, the CDR3 is TGCAGTGCCCCACCTCCTACGGGGGGGGGACTAACCCAGTACTTC.

The chain has TRBV7-3 and TRBJ2-1; 11 bases match TRBD2. V shed 5 bases, J shed 4 bases, and the junction held 10 bases outside the gene matches. The V gene's germline CDR1 is SGHTA and CDR2 FQGTGA. This CDR3 is 17 amino acids long. The CDR3 spells CASSLSIAGGPYNEQFF. DNA of the CDR3: TGTGCCAGCAGCCTATCTATAGCGGGGGGGCCTTACAATGAGCAGTTCTTC.

The V call is TRBV19, the J call TRBJ2-7, with 7 bases lining up with TRBD2. V dropped 3 bases and J dropped 2; count of bases not matched to a gene: 7. The germline gives CDR1 LNHDA, CDR2 SQIVND (reference sequence). The CDR3 loop spans 15 amino acids. The CDR3 DNA sequence: TGTGCCAGTAGTATGTTTCTAGCGGTAACCTACGAGCAGTACTTC. Translating it yields CASSMFLAVTYEQYF.

This chain uses TRBV12-3 or TRBV12-4 with TRBJ2-2; 9 bases are a match to TRBD1. The CDR3 has 16 amino acids. Unmatched junction bases numbered 10, after V lost 6 bases and J lost 5 bases. The CDR3 spells CASSTTGGGYTGELFF. The CDR3 nucleotides read TGTGCCAGCAGCACGACAGGGGGGGGATATACCGGGGAGCTGTTTTTT.

The chain combines TRBV10-2 with TRBJ1-2; D perhaps matches TRBD1 (5 bases). The CDR3 is made up of 15 amino acids. Trimming removed 2 bases from V and 3 bases from J, with 13 bases in between. Germline CDR1 reads WSHSY; CDR2 reads SAAADI. The CDR3 DNA follows: TGCGCCAGCAGTGAGGGGTCAGGGAATCACTATGGCTACACCTTC. It translates to CASSEGSGNHYGYTF.

This clonotype was picked up a small number of times. The V gene is TRBV5-6, the J gene TRBJ2-5; D is unresolved. Germline V gene lookup returns CDR1 SGHDT and CDR2 YYEEEE. The CDR3 length is 14 residues. V was trimmed by 0 bases and J by 1 base, leaving 7 bases between them. CDR3: CASSLGGPQETQYF. In DNA, the CDR3 is TGTGCCAGCAGCTTGGGTGGTCCCCAAGAGACCCAGTACTTC.

This clonotype was observed many times. The rearrangement uses TRBV4-3 and TRBJ2-7; 7 positions agree with TRBD1. Trimming took 0 bases from V and 7 from J; bases not matched to a gene: 6. The length of the CDR3 is 14 residues. CDR1 is LGHNA and CDR2 is YSLEER in the germline V gene. In DNA form, the CDR3 reads TGCGCCAGCAGCCAAGATCTCCAGGGGGAGGAGCAGTACTTC. Protein product: CASSQDLQGEEQYF.